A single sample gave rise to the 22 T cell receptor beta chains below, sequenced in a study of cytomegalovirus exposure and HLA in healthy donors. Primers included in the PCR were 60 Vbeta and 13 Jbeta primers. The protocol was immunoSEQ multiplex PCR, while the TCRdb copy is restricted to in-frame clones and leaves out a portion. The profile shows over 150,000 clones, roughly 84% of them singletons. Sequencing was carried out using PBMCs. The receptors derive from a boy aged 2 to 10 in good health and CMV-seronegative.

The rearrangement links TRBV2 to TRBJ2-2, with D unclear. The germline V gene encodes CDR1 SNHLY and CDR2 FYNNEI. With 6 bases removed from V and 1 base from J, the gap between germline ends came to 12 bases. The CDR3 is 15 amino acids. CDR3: CASSPVPRNTGELFF. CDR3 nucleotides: TGTGCCAGCAGCCCGGTCCCTAGGAACACCGGGGAGCTGTTTTTT.

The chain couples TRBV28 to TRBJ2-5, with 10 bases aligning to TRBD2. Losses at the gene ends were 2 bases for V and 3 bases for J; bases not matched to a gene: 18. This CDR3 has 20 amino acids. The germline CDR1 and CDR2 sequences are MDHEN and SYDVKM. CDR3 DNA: TGTGCCAGCAGTTTAGGGCGGCGACTAGCGGGCCAAGAGGTGGAAGAGACCCAGTACTTC. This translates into CASSLGRRLAGQEVEETQYF.

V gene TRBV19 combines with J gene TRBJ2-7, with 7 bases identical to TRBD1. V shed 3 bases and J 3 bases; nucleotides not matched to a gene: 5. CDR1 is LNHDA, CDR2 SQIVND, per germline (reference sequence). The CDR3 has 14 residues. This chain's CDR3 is CASSMWDRVYEQYF. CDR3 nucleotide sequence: TGTGCCAGTAGTATGTGGGACAGAGTCTACGAGCAGTACTTC.

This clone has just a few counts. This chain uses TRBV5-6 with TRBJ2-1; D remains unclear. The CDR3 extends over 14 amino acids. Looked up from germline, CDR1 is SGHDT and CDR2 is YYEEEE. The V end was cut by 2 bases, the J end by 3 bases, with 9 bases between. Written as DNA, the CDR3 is TGTGCCAGCAGCTTACTTACCTACTACAATGAGCAGTTCTTC. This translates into CASSLLTYYNEQFF. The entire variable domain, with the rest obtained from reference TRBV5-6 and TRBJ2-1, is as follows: DAGVTQSPTHLIKTRGQQVTLRCSPKSGHDTVSWYQQALGQGPQFIFQYYEEEERQRGNFPDRFSGHQFPNYSSELNVNALLLGDSALYLCASSLLTYYNEQFFGPGTRLTVL.

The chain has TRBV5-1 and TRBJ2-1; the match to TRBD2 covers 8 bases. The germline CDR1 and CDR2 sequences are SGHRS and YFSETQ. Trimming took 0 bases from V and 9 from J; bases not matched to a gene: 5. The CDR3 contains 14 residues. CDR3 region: CASSLEGTRSEQFF. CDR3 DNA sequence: TGCGCCAGCAGCTTGGAAGGGACTAGGTCTGAGCAGTTCTTC.

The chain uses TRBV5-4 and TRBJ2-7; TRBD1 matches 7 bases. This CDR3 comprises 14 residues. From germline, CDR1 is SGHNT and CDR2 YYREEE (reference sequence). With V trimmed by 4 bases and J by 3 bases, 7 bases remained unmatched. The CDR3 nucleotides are TGTGCCAGCAGCCCCGGGACAGCGGTCTACGAGCAGTACTTC. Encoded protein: CASSPGTAVYEQYF.

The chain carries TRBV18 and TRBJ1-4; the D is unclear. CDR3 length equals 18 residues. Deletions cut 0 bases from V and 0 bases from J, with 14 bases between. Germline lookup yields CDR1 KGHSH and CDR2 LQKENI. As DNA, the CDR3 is TGTGCCAGCTCACCACCAAGAGGCTGGCCCACAACTAATGAAAAACTGTTTTTT. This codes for CASSPPRGWPTTNEKLFF.

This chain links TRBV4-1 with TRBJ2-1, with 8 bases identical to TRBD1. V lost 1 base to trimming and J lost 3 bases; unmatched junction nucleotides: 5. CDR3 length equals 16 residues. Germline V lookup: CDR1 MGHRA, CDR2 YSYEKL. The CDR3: CASSQVAGGVYNEQFF. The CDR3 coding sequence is TGCGCCAGCAGCCAAGTCGCAGGGGGCGTCTACAATGAGCAGTTCTTC.

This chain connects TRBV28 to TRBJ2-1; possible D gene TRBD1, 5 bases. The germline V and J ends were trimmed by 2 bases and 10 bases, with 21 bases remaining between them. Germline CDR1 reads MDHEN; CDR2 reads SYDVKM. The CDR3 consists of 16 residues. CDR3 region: CASSLRGSPTQREQFF. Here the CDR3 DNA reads TGTGCCAGCAGTTTAAGGGGATCCCCCACACAGAGGGAGCAGTTCTTC.

The DNA of the CDR3 is TGTGCCAGCAGCCTTAGGGGTTCAGATACGCAGTATTTT. This encodes CASSLRGSDTQYF. V gene TRBV7-9 combines with J gene TRBJ2-3; a possible D gene is TRBD1 (5 bases). Germline assignment: CDR1 SEHNR and CDR2 FQNEAQ (reference sequence). The CDR3 length is 13 residues. V shed 5 bases and J shed 4 bases, with 10 bases lying between them. Complete variable domain (other parts from reference TRBV7-9 and TRBJ2-3): DTGVSQNPRHKITKRGQNVTFRCDPISEHNRLYWYRQTLGQGPEFLTYFQNEAQLEKSRLLSDRFSAERPKGSFSTLEIQRTEQGDSAMYLCASSLRGSDTQYFGPGTRLTVL.

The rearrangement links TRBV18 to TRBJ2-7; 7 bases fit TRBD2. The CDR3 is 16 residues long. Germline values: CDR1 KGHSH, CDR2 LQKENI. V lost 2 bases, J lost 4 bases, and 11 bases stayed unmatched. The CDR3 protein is CASSPEGTNPFYEQYF. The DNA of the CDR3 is TGTGCCAGCTCACCAGAGGGGACTAACCCCTTTTACGAGCAGTACTTC.

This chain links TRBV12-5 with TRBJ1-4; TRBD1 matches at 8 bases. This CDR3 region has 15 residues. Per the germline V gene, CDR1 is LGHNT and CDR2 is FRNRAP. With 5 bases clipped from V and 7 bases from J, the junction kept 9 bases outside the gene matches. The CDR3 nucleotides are TGTGCTAGTGGTAAAAGGACAGGGCCAGCTGAAAAACTGTTTTTT. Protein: CASGKRTGPAEKLFF.

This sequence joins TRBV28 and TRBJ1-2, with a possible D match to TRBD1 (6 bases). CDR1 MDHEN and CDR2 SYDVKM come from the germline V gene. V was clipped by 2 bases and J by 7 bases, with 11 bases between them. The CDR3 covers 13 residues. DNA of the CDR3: TGTGCCAGCAGTTTAATACAGGGTCGTGGCTACACCTTC. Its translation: CASSLIQGRGYTF.

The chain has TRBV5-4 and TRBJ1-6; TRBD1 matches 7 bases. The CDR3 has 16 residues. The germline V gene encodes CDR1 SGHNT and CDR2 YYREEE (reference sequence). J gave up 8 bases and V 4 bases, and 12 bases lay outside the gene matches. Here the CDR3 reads CASSLGAGGIYSPLHF. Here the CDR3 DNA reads TGTGCCAGCAGCCTCGGAGCAGGGGGGATCTATTCACCCCTCCACTTT.

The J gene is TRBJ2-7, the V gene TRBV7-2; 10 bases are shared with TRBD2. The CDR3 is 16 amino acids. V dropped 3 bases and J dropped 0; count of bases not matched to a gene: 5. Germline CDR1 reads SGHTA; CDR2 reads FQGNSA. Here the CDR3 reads CASSFYLAGGSYEQYF. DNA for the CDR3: TGTGCCAGCAGCTTCTATTTAGCGGGAGGCTCCTACGAGCAGTACTTC.

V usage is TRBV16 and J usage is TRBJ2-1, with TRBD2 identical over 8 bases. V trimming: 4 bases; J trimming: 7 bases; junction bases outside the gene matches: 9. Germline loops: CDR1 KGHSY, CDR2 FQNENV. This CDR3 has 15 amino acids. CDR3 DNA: TGTGCCAGCAGCCTGGAAGCGGGAGTCTTAAATGAGCAGTTCTTC. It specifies CASSLEAGVLNEQFF.

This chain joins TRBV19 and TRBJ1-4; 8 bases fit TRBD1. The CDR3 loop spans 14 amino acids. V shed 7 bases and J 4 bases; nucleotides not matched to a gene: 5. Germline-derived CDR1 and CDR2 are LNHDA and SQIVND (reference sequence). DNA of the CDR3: TGTGCCAGTACCAACAGGGGGGGTAATGAAAAACTGTTTTTT. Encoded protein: CASTNRGGNEKLFF. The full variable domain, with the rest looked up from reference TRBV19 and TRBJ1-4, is DGGITQSPKYLFRKEGQNVTLSCEQNLNHDAMYWYRQDPGQGLRLIYYSQIVNDFQKGDIAEGYSVSREKKESFPLTVTSAQKNPTAFYLCASTNRGGNEKLFFGSGTQLSVL.

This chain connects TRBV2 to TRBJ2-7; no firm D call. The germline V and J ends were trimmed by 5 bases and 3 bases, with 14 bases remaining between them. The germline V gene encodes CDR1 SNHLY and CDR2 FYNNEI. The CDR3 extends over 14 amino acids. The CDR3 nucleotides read TGTGCCAGCAGTCAGCAGACGGGTAGCTACGAGCAGTACTTC. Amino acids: CASSQQTGSYEQYF.

The CDR3 DNA follows: TGTGCCAGCAGTTTATCGGGGGCCGGGACGGACCTGGGGTCCTCCTATGGCTACACCTTC. Its protein is CASSLSGAGTDLGSSYGYTF. V gene TRBV27 combines with J gene TRBJ1-2; a weak D match, TRBD1 (6 bases). This CDR3 is built from 20 residues. Germline lookup yields CDR1 MNHEY and CDR2 SMNVEV (reference sequence). Trimming shortened V by 0 bases and J by 4 bases, and 27 bases separated the two germline ends.

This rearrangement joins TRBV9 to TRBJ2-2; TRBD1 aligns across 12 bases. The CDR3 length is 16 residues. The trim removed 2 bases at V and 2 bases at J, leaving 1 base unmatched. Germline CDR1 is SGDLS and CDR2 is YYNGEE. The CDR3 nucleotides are TGTGCCAGCAGCGTTGGGACAGGGGGCAACACCGGGGAGCTGTTTTTT. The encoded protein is CASSVGTGGNTGELFF.

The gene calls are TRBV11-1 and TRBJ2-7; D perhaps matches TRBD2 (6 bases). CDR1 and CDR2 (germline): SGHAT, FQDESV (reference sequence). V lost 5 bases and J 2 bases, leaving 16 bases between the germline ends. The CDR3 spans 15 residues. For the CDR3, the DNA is TGTGCCAGCAGCCGAAATCGGGACTCCACCTACGAGCAGTACTTC. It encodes CASSRNRDSTYEQYF. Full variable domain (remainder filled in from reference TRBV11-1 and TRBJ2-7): EAEVAQSPRYKITEKSQAVAFWCDPISGHATLYWYRQILGQGPELLVQFQDESVVDDSQLPKDRFSAERLKGVDSTLKIQPAELGDSAMYLCASSRNRDSTYEQYFGPGTRLTVT.

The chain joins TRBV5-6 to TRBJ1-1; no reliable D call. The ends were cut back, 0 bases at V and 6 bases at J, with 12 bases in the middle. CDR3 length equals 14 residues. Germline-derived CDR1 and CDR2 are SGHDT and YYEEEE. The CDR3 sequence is CASSLESSSSEAFF. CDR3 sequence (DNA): TGTGCCAGCAGCTTGGAATCTAGCTCCTCTGAAGCTTTCTTT. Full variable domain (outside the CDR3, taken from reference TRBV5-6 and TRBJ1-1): DAGVTQSPTHLIKTRGQQVTLRCSPKSGHDTVSWYQQALGQGPQFIFQYYEEEERQRGNFPDRFSGHQFPNYSSELNVNALLLGDSALYLCASSLESSSSEAFFGQGTRLTVV.